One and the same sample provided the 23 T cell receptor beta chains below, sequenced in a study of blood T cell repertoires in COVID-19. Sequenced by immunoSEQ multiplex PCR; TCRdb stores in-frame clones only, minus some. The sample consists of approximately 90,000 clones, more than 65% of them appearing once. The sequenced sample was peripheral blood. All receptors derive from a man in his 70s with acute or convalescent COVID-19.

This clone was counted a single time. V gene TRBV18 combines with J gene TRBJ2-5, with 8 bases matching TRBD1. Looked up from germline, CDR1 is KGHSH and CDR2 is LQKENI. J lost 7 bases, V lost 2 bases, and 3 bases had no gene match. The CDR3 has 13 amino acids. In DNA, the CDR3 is TGTGCCAGCTCACCAGTACAGGGGGGGACCCAGTACTTC. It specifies CASSPVQGGTQYF.

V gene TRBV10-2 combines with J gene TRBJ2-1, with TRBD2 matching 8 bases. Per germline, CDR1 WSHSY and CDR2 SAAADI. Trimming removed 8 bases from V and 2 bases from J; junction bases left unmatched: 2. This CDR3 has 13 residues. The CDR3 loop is CASQRGPYNEQFF. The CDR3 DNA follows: TGCGCCAGCCAGCGGGGGCCCTACAATGAGCAGTTCTTC.

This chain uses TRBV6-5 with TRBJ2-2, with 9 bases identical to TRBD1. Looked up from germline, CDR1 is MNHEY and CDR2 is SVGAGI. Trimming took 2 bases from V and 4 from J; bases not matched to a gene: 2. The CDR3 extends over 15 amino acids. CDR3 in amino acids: CASSYRTGATGELFF. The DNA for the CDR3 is TGTGCCAGCAGTTACCGGACAGGGGCCACCGGGGAGCTGTTTTTT.

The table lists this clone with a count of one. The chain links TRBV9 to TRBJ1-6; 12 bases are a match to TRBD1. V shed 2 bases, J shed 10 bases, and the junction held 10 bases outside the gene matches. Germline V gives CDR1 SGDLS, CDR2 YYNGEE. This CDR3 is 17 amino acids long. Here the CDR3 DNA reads TGTGCCAGCAGCGTCGGAGGGACAGGGGGCGCGAGGTCACCCCTCCACTTT. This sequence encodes CASSVGGTGGARSPLHF.

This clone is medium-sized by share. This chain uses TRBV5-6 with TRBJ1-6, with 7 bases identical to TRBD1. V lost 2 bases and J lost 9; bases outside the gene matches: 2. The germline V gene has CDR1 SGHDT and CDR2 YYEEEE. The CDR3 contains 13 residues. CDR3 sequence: CASSFDRVSPLHF. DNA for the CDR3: TGTGCCAGCAGCTTCGACAGGGTTTCACCCCTCCACTTT.

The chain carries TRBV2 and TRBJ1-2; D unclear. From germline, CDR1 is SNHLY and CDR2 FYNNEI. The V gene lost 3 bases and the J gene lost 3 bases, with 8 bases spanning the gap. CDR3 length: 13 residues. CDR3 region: CASSDEADYGYTF. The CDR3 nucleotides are TGTGCCAGCAGTGATGAGGCTGACTATGGCTACACCTTC. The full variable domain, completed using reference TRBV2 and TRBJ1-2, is EPEVTQTPSHQVTQMGQEVILRCVPISNHLYFYWYRQILGQKVEFLVSFYNNEISEKSEIFDDQFSVERPDGSNFTLKIRSTKLEDSAMYFCASSDEADYGYTFGSGTRLTVV.

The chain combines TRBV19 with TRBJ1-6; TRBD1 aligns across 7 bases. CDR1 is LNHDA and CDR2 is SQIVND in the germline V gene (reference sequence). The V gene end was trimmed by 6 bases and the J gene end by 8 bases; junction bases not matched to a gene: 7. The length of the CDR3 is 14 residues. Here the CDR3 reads CASRAGQDYSPLHF. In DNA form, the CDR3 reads TGTGCCAGTAGGGCAGGACAGGACTATTCACCCCTCCACTTT. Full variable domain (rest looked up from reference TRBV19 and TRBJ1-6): DGGITQSPKYLFRKEGQNVTLSCEQNLNHDAMYWYRQDPGQGLRLIYYSQIVNDFQKGDIAEGYSVSREKKESFPLTVTSAQKNPTAFYLCASRAGQDYSPLHFGNGTRLTVT.

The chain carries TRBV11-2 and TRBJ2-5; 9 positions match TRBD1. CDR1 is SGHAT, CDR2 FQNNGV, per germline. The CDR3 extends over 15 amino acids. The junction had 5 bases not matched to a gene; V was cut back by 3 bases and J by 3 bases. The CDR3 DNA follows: TGTGCCAGCAGCTTGCGGGACAGGGAGGAAGAGACCCAGTACTTC. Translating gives CASSLRDREEETQYF.

The CDR3 region is CASSYRGPGANVLTF. The CDR3, as DNA: TGTGCCAGCAGCTACAGGGGGCCTGGGGCCAACGTCCTGACTTTC. V gene TRBV12-1 combines with J gene TRBJ2-6; TRBD1 reflects the table's D call only, with no check against the DNA. TRBV12-1 is a pseudogene segment. CDR3 size: 15 residues.

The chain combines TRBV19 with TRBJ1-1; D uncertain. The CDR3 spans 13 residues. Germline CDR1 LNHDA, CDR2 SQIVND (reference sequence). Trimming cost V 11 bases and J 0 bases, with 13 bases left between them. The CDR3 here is CASSPRVNTEAFF. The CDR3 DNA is TGTGCCTCTAGCCCCAGAGTGAACACTGAAGCTTTCTTT.

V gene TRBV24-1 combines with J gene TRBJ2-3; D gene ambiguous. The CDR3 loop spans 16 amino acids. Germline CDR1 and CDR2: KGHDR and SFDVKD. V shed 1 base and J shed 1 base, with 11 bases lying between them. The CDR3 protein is CATSDFNTLGTDTQYF. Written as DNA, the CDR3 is TGTGCCACCAGTGATTTTAATACTCTGGGCACAGATACGCAGTATTTT.

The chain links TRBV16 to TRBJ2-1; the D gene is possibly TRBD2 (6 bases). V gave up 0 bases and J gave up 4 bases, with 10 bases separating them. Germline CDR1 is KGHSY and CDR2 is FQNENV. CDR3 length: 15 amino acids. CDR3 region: CASSQSSGGYNEQFF. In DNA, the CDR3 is TGTGCCAGCAGCCAATCCAGTGGGGGGTACAATGAGCAGTTCTTC.

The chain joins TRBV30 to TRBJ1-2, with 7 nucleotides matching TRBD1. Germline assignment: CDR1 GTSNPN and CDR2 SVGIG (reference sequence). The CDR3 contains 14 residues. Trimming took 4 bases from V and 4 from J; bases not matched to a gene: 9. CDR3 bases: TGTGCCTGGAACGAGTACCGGGACAGCTATGGCTACACCTTC. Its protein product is CAWNEYRDSYGYTF.

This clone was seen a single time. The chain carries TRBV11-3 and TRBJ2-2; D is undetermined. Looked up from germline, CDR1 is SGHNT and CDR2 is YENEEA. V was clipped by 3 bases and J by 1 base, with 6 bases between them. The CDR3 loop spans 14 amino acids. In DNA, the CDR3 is TGTGCCAGCAGCTTTACACAGAACACCGGGGAGCTGTTTTTT. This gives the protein CASSFTQNTGELFF.

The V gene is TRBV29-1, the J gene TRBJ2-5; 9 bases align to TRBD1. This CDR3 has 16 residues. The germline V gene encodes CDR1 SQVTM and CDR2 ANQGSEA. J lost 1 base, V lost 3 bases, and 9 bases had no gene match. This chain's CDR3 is CSVDPLTGGLQETQYF. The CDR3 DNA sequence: TGCAGCGTTGACCCTCTGACAGGGGGTCTCCAAGAGACCCAGTACTTC.

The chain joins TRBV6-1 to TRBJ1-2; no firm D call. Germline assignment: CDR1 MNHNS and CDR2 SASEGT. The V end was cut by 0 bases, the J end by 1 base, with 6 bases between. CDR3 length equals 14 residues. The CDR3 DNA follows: TGTGCCAGCAGTGAAGCGGCGGTTAACTATGGCTACACCTTC. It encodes CASSEAAVNYGYTF.

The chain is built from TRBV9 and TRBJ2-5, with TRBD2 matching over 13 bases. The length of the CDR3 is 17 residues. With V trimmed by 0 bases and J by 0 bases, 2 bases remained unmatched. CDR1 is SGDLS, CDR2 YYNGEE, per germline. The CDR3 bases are TGTGCCAGCAGCGTAGCACTAGCGGGGGGGAACCAAGAGACCCAGTACTTC. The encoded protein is CASSVALAGGNQETQYF.

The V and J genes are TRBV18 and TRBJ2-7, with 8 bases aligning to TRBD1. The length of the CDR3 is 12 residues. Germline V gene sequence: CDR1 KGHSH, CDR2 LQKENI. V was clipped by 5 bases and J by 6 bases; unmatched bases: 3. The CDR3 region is CASSDRGIEQYV. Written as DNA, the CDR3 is TGTGCCAGCTCAGACAGGGGCATCGAGCAGTACGTC.

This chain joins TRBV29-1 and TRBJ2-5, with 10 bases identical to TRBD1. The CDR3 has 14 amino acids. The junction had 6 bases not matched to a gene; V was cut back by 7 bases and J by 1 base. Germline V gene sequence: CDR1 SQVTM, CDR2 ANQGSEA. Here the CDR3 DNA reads TGCAGCGACGGGACAGGGGTAGGCCAAGAGACCCAGTACTTC. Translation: CSDGTGVGQETQYF.

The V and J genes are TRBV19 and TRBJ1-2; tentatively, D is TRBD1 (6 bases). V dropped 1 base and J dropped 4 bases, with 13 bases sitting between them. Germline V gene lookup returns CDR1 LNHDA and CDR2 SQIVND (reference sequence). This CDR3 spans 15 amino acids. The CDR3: CASSIAQGHSYGYTF. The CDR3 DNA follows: TGTGCCAGTAGTATAGCACAGGGACATAGCTATGGCTACACCTTC.

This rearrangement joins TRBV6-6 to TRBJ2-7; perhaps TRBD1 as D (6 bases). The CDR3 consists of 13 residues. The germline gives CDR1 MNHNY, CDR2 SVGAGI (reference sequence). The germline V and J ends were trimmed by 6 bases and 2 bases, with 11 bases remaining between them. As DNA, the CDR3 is TGTGCCAGCAGCAGAGGGGACACCTACGAGCAGTACTTC. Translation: CASSRGDTYEQYF.

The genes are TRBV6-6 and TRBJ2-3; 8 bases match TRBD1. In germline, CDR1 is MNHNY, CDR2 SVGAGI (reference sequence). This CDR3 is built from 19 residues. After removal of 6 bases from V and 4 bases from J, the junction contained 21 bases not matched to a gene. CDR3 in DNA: TGTGCCAGCAGCGACTTGTCCCGGGACAGGAAGCGAACAGCAGATACGCAGTATTTT. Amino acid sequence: CASSDLSRDRKRTADTQYF.

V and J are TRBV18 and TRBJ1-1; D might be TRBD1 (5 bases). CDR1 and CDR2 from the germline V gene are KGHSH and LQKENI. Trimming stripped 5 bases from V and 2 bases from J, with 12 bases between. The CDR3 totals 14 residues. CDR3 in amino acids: CASSSTEINTEAFF. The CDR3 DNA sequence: TGTGCCAGCTCATCGACAGAGATAAACACTGAAGCTTTCTTT.